This TCR beta chain derives from a study of regulatory T cells in long-lasting Graves disease. Time point denoted: persistent/refractory GD, antithyroid drugs over 5 years with positive TRAb. Extracted PBMC RNA gave rise to the TCR library. The V end lost 7 bases, the J end lost 3 bases, and 12 bases lay between the germline ends. Germline V gene sequence: CDR1 MNHNS, CDR2 SASEGT. The CDR3 is 14 amino acids. Investigators prepared the TCR beta libraries by applying iRepertoire HTBI primers and Arm-PCR of CDR3 regions. MiXCR, applied by TCRdb to the multiplex PCR reads, yields one record per CDR3 protein. The repertoire consists of about 660,000 distinct CDR3 sequences, with about 30% occurring once and the leading ten covering 42%.

This material consisted of peripheral blood mononuclear cells (PBMCs), taken when the disease was refractory, from a patient treated with antithyroid drugs. V gene TRBV6-1 combines with J gene TRBJ2-2; D is undetermined. This clonotype was sampled from a female donor with Graves disease. The CDR3 DNA sequence: TGTGCCAGCAAGGGCTCCGCGGACACCGGGGAGCTGTTTTTT. Translated: CASKGSADTGELFF.